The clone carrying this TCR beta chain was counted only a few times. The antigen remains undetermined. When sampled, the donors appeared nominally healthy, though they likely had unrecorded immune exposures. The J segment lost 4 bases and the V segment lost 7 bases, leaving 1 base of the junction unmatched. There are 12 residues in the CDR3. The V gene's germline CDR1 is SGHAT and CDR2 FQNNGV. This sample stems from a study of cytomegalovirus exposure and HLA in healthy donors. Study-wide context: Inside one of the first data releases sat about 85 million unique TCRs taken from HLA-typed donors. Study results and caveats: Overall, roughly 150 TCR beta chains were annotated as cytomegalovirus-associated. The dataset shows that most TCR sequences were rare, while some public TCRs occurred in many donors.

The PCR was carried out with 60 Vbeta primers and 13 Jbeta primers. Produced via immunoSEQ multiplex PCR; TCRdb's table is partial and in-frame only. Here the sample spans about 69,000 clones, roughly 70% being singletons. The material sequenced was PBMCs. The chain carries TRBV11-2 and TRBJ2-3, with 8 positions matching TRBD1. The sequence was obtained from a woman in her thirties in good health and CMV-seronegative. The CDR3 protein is CASTGGPDTQYF. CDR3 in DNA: TGTGCCAGCACAGGGGGCCCAGATACGCAGTATTTT.